This T cell receptor (beta chain) was retrieved from a study of blood T cell repertoires in COVID-19 (dated by TCRdb to the early 2020s). A note on the overall study: Collaborator samples came from the United States, Italy and Spain and covered acute and convalescent phases of COVID-19. The prospective study material was composed of cDNA or gDNA derived from T cells, B-cell-depleted T cells, or PBMCs. HLA class I and class II types, where available, came from metadata supplied by the sample provider rather than from assay-based typing. The dataset comprised deeply sampled blood TCRbeta repertoires from subjects exposed to, actively infected with, or recovered from COVID-19. Samples came from the ongoing ImmuneRACE study (first 160 participants) plus 1,254 subjects from 6 global collaborators. The repertoires were released in a freely available public database intended as a resource for research on the immune response to SARS-CoV-2. Sample metadata almost always included a de-identified subject ID, COVID-19 status, age in years and sex. What the work shows at the level of the full study, not this receptor alone: The amount of clinical and demographic metadata varied by source and participant and was provided uncurated.

On this clone: Its antigen is unknown. No per-base quality is available; no much larger clone lies one base away.

The collaborating institutions used their own protocols to collect whole blood in K2EDTA tubes. Collaborator samples were shipped for TCRbeta analysis as frozen whole blood, isolated PBMCs, or DNA extracted from either sample type. TCRbeta CDR3 regions were amplified from genomic DNA by means of the immunoSEQ Assay, a bias-controlled multiplex PCR. As for how the authors treated the data: Nucleated cell counts per sample were estimated from amplification of reference gene primers within the assay. Sequence reads were collapsed and filtered to measure the absolute abundance of every unique TCRbeta CDR3 rearrangement. For each sample, productive Simpson clonality was calculated as the square root of Simpson's diversity index over productive rearrangements. TCRdb holds this immuneACCESS table with in-frame rearrangements only. Some clones are missing; in checked studies, unresolved V genes explain under half, and the rest has no known cause. V, J and clone size were drawn from that table, and D and trimming were deduced from the DNA. In all, the sample holds around 45,000 clones, and approximately 79% of those were seen once. The ten biggest clones cover about 33% of the sample.

Sample: peripheral blood. This receptor was identified in a woman of 80 years or more with acute or convalescent COVID-19.

The CDR3 amino acid sequence is: CASSRGGGATYNSPLHF. Here is the DNA: TGTGCCAGCAGCCGTGGAGGGGGGGCCACCTATAATTCACCCCTCCACTTT. This chain joins TRBV5-8 to TRBJ1-6; the D gene is perhaps TRBD1, from 6 matching bases. The trim is 4 bases for V and 2 bases for J, with a gap of 16 bases between the germline ends. From the cysteine through the phenylalanine, the CDR3 covers 17 amino acids. The CDR3 DNA has 51 bases and is translated from base 1. In the germline V gene, CDR1 corresponds to SGHTS and CDR2 to YDEGEE.